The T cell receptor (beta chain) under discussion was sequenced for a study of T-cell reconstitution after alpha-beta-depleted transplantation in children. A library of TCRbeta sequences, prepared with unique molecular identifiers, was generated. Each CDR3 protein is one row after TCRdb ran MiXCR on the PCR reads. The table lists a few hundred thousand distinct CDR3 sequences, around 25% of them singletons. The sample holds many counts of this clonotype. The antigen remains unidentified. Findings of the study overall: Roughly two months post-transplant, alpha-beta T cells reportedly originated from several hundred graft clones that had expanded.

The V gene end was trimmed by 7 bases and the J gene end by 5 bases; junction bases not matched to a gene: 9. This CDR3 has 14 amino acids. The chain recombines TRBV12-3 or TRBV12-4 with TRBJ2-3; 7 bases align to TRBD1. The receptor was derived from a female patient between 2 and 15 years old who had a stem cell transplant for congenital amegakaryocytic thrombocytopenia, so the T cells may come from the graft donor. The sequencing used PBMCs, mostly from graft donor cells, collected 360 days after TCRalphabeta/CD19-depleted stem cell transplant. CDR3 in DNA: TGTGCCAGCACCCTGACAGGGTGGAAAGATACGCAGTATTTT. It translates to CASTLTGWKDTQYF.